This T cell receptor beta chain is from a study of identical twins. Findings of the study overall: Its conclusions, products of cross-sectional statistical analysis, did not come from following the same donors.

The germline CDR1 and CDR2 sequences are MNHNS and SASEGT. The J segment lost 7 bases and the V segment lost 7 bases, leaving 13 bases of the junction unmatched. This CDR3 has 14 residues. Template switching, a step in the protocol, added a universal primer site, and cDNA carried unique molecular identifiers. A single record per CDR3 protein comes from TCRdb applying MiXCR to the 5' RACE reads. Here the sample spans fewer than 350,000 distinct CDR3 sequences, around 8.8% being singletons. The sample holds many counts of this clonotype. Its antigen is still unknown. These same records also appear under a second study, on yellow fever vaccine responses in identical twins.

Sequencing input: memory (CD45RO+) T cells sorted from blood. The V call is TRBV6-1, the J call TRBJ2-7; TRBD1 matches 7 bases. The origin of this receptor is a woman younger than 30 in good health. This CDR3 is CASTETGEFGEQYV. CDR3 DNA: TGTGCCAGCACCGAAACAGGGGAATTTGGGGAGCAGTACGTC.